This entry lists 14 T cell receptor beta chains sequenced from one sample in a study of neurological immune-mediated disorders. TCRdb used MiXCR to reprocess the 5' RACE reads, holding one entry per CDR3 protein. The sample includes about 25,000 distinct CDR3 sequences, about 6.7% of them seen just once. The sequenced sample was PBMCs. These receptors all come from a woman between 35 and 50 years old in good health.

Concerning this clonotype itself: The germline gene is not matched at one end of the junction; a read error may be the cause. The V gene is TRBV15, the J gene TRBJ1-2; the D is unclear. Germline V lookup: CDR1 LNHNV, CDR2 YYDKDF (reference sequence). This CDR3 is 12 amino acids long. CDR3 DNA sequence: TGTGCCACAAGCAGCTTTACTTCGGACTGCACCTTC. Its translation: CATSSFTSDCTF.

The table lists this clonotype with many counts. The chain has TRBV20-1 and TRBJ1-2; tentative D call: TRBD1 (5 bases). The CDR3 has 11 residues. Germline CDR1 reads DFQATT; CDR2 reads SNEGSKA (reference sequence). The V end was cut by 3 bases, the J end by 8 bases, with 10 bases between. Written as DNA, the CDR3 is TGCAGTGCTAGTACGGGGGAGGGCTACACCTTC. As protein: CSASTGEGYTF.

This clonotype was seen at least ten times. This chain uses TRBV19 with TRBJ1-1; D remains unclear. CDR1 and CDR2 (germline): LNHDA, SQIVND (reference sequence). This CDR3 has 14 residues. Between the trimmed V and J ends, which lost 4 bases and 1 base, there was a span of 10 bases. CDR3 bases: TGTGCCAGTAGTACTCTTCGGGAGAACACTGAAGCTTTCTTT. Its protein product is CASSTLRENTEAFF. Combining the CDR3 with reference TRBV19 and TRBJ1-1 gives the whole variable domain DGGITQSPKYLFRKEGQNVTLSCEQNLNHDAMYWYRQDPGQGLRLIYYSQIVNDFQKGDIAEGYSVSREKKESFPLTVTSAQKNPTAFYLCASSTLRENTEAFFGQGTRLTVV.

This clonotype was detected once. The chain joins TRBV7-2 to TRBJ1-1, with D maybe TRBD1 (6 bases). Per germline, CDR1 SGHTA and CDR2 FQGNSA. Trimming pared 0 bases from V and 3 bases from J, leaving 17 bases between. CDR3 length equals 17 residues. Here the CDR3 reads CASSLAPTGTVDTEAFF. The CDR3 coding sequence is TGTGCCAGCAGCTTAGCGCCCACAGGGACGGTGGACACTGAAGCTTTCTTT.

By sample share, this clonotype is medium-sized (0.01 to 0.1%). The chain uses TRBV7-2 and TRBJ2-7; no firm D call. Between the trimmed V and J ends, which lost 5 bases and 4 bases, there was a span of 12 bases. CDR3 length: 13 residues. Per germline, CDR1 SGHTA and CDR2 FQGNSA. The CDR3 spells CASSRRVLYEQYF. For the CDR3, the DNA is TGTGCCAGCAGCCGCCGGGTCCTTTACGAGCAGTACTTC.

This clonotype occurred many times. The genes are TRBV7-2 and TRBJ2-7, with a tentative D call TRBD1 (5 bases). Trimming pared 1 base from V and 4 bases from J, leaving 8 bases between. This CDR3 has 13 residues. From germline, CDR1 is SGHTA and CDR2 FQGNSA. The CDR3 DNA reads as TGTGCCAGCAGCTTAGAGGCAGGGTACGAGCAGTACTTC. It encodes CASSLEAGYEQYF.

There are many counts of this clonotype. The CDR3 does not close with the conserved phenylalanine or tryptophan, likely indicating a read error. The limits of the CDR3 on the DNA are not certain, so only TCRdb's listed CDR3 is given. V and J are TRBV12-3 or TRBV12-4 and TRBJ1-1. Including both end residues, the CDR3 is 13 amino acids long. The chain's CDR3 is CASSIFGGEGQDI.

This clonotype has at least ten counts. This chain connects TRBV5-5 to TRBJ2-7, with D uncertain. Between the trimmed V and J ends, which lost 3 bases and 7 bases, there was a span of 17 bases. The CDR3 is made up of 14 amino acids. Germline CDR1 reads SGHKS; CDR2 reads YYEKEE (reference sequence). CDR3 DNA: TGTGCCAGCAGCTCCGGACCCATCACGAGTGAGCAGTACTTC. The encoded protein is CASSSGPITSEQYF.

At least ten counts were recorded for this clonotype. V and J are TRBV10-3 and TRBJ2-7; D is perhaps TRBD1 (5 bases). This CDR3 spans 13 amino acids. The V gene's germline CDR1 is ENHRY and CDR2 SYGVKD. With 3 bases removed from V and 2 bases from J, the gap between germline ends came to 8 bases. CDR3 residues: CAISESGPYEQYF. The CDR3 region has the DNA TGTGCCATCAGTGAATCAGGGCCCTACGAGCAGTACTTC.

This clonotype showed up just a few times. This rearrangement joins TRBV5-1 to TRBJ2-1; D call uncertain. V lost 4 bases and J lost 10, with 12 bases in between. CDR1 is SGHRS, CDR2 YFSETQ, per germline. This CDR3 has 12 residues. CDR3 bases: TGCGCCAGCAGCGTCGGTATTGACGAGCAGTTCTTC. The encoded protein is CASSVGIDEQFF.

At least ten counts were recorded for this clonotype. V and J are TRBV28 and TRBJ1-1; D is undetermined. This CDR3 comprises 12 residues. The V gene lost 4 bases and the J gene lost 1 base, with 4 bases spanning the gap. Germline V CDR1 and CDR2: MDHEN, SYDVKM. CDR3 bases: TGTGCCAGCAGTTCGGGGAACACTGAAGCTTTCTTT. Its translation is CASSSGNTEAFF.

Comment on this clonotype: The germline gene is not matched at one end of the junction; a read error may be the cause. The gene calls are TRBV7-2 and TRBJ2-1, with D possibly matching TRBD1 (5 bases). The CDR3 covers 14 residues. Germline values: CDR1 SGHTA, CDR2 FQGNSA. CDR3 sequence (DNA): TGTGTCAGCAGCTTAGGATACAGGTCCAGTGAGCAGTTCTTC. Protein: CVSSLGYRSSEQFF.

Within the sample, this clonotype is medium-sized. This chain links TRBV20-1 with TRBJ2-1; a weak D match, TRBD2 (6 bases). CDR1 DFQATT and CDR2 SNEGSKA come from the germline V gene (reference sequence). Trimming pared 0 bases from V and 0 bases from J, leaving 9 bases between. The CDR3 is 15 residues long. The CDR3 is CSARDLASSYNEQFF. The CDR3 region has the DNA TGCAGTGCTAGAGATCTAGCGAGCTCCTACAATGAGCAGTTCTTC.

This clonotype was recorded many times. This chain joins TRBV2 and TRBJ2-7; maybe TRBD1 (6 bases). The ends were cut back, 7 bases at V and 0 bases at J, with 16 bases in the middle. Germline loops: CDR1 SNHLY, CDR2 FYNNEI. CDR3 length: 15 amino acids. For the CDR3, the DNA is TGTGCCAGCAAGGACAGACCCTACAGCTCCTACGAGCAGTACTTC. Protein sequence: CASKDRPYSSYEQYF.